The clone carrying this T cell receptor beta chain was seen a few times. As yet, its antigen is unknown. This record comes from a study of T-cell reconstitution after alpha-beta-depleted transplantation in children. Study observations and caveats: Surviving thymic progenitors and recipient T cells were the source of high TCRbeta diversity at day 60 in some patients. It was reported that alpha-beta T cells came from several hundred expanded graft clones (about two months after transplant). By one year post-transplant, T-cell counts and diversity largely arose from T cells that were newly produced.

As it was prepared, the TCRbeta library received unique molecular identifiers. TCRdb re-analysed the PCR reads in MiXCR, keeping a single row per CDR3 protein. Among about 980,000 distinct CDR3 sequences listed, roughly 29% were seen once. Sequencing used PBMCs, mostly from graft donor cells, obtained 360 days after TCRalphabeta/CD19-depleted stem cell transplant. This receptor was obtained from a boy younger than two who had a stem cell transplant for SCID, so the T cells may come from the graft donor.

The CDR3 region is CSPEGTHYEQYF. CDR3 bases: TGCAGCCCGGAGGGGACTCACTACGAGCAGTACTTC. The chain recombines TRBV29-1 with TRBJ2-7; tentatively, D is TRBD2 (6 bases). The CDR3 contains 12 residues. Germline CDR1 is SQVTM and CDR2 is ANQGSEA. The V and J ends lost 8 bases and 3 bases respectively, with 14 bases between them.